This TCR beta chain was identified during a study of T-cell reconstitution after alpha-beta-depleted transplantation in children. The germline V gene encodes CDR1 MDHEN and CDR2 SYDVKM. Trimming left V 4 bases short and J 7 bases short, with 20 bases between. This CDR3 has 16 amino acids. Using unique molecular identifiers, the investigators prepared the TCRbeta library. Via MiXCR, TCRdb re-called the PCR reads, giving one row per CDR3 protein. Of 100,000 to 120,000 distinct CDR3 sequences listed, under 13% are singletons. This clonotype was observed at least ten times. The input for sequencing was PBMCs from the stem cell graft donor, taken from the stem cell graft. This chain uses TRBV28 with TRBJ1-5, with D possibly matching TRBD1 (6 bases). The origin of this receptor is a human donor who donated a stem cell graft to a child with acute lymphoblastic leukemia. This CDR3 reads CASSSSGRGQGQPQHF. In DNA, the CDR3 is TGTGCCAGCAGTTCATCCGGACGGGGACAAGGGCAGCCCCAGCATTTT.